This T cell receptor beta chain was identified in a study of blood T cell repertoires in COVID-19. Overall study: Researchers got acute and convalescent COVID-19 samples from the United States, Italy and Spain. Sources were T cells, B-cell-depleted T cells, or PBMCs; the material itself was cDNA or gDNA.

The germline V and J ends were trimmed by 5 bases and 4 bases, with 17 bases remaining between them. The germline V gene has CDR1 SGHVS and CDR2 FQNEAQ. This CDR3 spans 15 amino acids. Authors' methods: The assay estimated nucleated cells by amplifying reference gene primers. Libraries were prepared by immunoSEQ multiplex PCR; TCRdb keeps only in-frame clonotypes and omits some of them. V, J and clone size were drawn from that table, and D and trimming were deduced from the DNA. Among about 140,000 clones, 70% to 80% were seen once, and the ten largest hold approximately 4.5%. Source material: peripheral blood. The gene calls are TRBV7-8 and TRBJ1-2; D is ambiguous. The TCR was taken from a woman of 80 years or more with active or convalescent COVID-19. This CDR3 is CASSPAVGVGYGYTF. DNA of the CDR3: TGTGCCAGCAGCCCCGCAGTCGGGGTTGGCTATGGCTACACCTTC.